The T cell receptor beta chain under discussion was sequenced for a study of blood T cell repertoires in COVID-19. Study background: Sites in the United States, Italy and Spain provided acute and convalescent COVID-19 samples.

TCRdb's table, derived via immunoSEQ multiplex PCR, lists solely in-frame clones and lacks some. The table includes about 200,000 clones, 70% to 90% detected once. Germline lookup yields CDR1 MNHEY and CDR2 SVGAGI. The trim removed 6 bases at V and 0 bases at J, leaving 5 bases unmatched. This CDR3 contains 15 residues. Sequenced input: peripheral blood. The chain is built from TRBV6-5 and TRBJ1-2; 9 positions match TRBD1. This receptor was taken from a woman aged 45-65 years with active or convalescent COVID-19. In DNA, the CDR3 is TGTGCCAGCAGGACAGGGGGAAACTCTAACTATGGCTACACCTTC. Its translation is CASRTGGNSNYGYTF.